A selection of T cell receptor beta chains follows, all from one sample in a study of T cell responses to AZD1222 COVID-19 vaccine. TCRdb's copy holds only in-frame clones and misses some; the assay was immunoSEQ multiplex PCR. The repertoire consists of about 140,000 clones, with 70% to 90% occurring once and the leading ten covering about 4.8%. The starting material was peripheral blood, obtained on day 0 of AZD1222 vaccination. The source of these receptors is an adult in good health. CDR3s include the opening cysteine and the closing phenylalanine or tryptophan. The order of the fields is V gene, J gene, clone size, D gene, CDR3 DNA, CDR3 protein. The D gene is left open where the match is weak. Rows may omit the clone size; those that give it use once, few, many or a size class.

V: TRBV18
J: TRBJ1-6
size: -
D: -
DNA: TGTGCCAGCTCACCTCCGAGAGCAGGTCCTAATTCACCCCTCCACTTT
CDR3: CASSPPRAGPNSPLHF

V: TRBV4-1
J: TRBJ2-5
size: -
D: -
DNA: TGCGCCAGCAGCCCCCAGGGACGGACGGAGAGAGAGACCCAGTACTTC
CDR3: CASSPQGRTERETQYF

V: TRBV3-1/TRBV3-2
J: TRBJ2-1
size: -
D: TRBD2
DNA: TGTGCCAGCAGCCGACTAGCGGGGGAATACAATGAGCAGTTCTTC
CDR3: CASSRLAGEYNEQFF

V: TRBV12-3/TRBV12-4
J: TRBJ2-5
size: -
D: -
DNA: TGTGCCAGCAGCCTGTTCGAGACCCAGTACTTC
CDR3: CASSLFETQYF

V: TRBV5-1
J: TRBJ1-4
size: -
D: -
DNA: TGCGCCAGCAGTATCGCGGGGCCCAGTGGGGAAAAACTGTTTTTT
CDR3: CASSIAGPSGEKLFF

V: TRBV7-2
J: TRBJ2-3
size: -
D: -
DNA: TGTGCCAGCAGCTTTAAGGGAGGAGATACGCAGTATTTT
CDR3: CASSFKGGDTQYF

V: TRBV28
J: TRBJ1-6
size: -
D: -
DNA: TGTGCCAGCAGTTACGAACTTCTTAATTCACCCCTCCACTTT
CDR3: CASSYELLNSPLHF

V: TRBV7-9
J: TRBJ1-1
size: -
D: -
DNA: TGTGCCAGCAGCCCACCATGGGGAGGAACTGAAGCTTTCTTT
CDR3: CASSPPWGGTEAFF

V: TRBV15
J: TRBJ2-3
size: -
D: -
DNA: TGTGCCACCAGCAGAGACGGGACACCTAGCACAGATACGCAGTATTTT
CDR3: CATSRDGTPSTDTQYF

V: TRBV23-1
J: TRBJ1-5
size: -
D: -
DNA: TGCGCCAGCAGTCAATCTAGGCAGCCCCAGCATTTT
CDR3: CASSQSRQPQHF

V: TRBV6-5
J: TRBJ2-1
size: -
D: TRBD2
DNA: TGTGCCAGCAGCGACTGGGAGCGGGGGGCAGATTGGTTCTTC
CDR3: CASSDWERGADWFF

V: TRBV27
J: TRBJ1-1
size: -
D: -
DNA: TGTGCCAGCAGTTCCGGGGGAGAAGCTTTCTTT
CDR3: CASSSGGEAFF

V: TRBV14
J: TRBJ2-1
size: -
D: TRBD2
DNA: TGTGCCAGCAGCCGCCGCACTCCGGGACTAGCGGGCAAAAATGAGCAGTTCTTC
CDR3: CASSRRTPGLAGKNEQFF

V: TRBV6-5
J: TRBJ2-1
size: once
D: TRBD2
DNA: TGTGCCAGCAGTTTGCCGGGAGGAGAGCAGTTCTTC
CDR3: CASSLPGGEQFF

V: TRBV4-1
J: TRBJ2-1
size: -
D: TRBD2
DNA: TGCGCCAGCAGCCACAGGGAGGGTGGCAACAATGAGCAGTTCTTC
CDR3: CASSHREGGNNEQFF

V: TRBV3-1/TRBV3-2
J: TRBJ1-3
size: -
D: -
DNA: TGTGCCAGCAGCCAACGGACTACTGGAAACACCATATATTTT
CDR3: CASSQRTTGNTIYF

V: TRBV3-1/TRBV3-2
J: TRBJ2-1
size: -
D: TRBD2
DNA: TGTGCCAGCAGCTCCACTAGCGGGGGGGCCAGGGCCTACAATGAGCAGTTCTTC
CDR3: CASSSTSGGARAYNEQFF

V: TRBV18
J: TRBJ1-3
size: -
D: -
DNA: TGTGCCAGCTCGCCTCGGGGGAACCTACAGGGTTCTGGAAACACCATATATTTT
CDR3: CASSPRGNLQGSGNTIYF

V: TRBV5-4
J: TRBJ1-3
size: -
D: TRBD1
DNA: TGTGCCAGCAGCTTATGGACAGGCTCCACCATATATTTT
CDR3: CASSLWTGSTIYF

V: TRBV29-1
J: TRBJ2-5
size: -
D: -
DNA: TGCAGCGTTGAAGCTCCTCGACAGGTACCATTAATCCCCCAAGAGACCCAGTACTTC
CDR3: CSVEAPRQVPLIPQETQYF

V: TRBV27
J: TRBJ2-1
size: -
D: -
DNA: TGTGCCAGCTGCCGGGTAGGGGATTGGTTCTTC
CDR3: CASCRVGDWFF

V: TRBV9
J: TRBJ2-7
size: once
D: TRBD1
DNA: TGTGCCAGCAGCCCTGGGGACAGGGGGTTTTACGAGCAGTACTTC
CDR3: CASSPGDRGFYEQYF

V: TRBV5-1
J: TRBJ1-2
size: -
D: -
DNA: TGCGCCAGCAGCTTTCAACAGGCACGTCGCCCTAATGGCTACACCTTC
CDR3: CASSFQQARRPNGYTF

V: TRBV13
J: TRBJ2-7
size: -
D: -
DNA: TGTGCCAGCAGCTTAAGTTTCTTTACGGAGACGGAGCAGTACTTC
CDR3: CASSLSFFTETEQYF

V: TRBV7-8
J: TRBJ2-7
size: -
D: -
DNA: TGTGCCAGCAGCTTAGCGGTGGCAGGGAGCTCCTACGAGCAGTACTTC
CDR3: CASSLAVAGSSYEQYF

V: TRBV7-9
J: TRBJ2-2
size: -
D: TRBD1
DNA: TGTGCCAGCAGCCAGACCAGGGGGCTTATATCCACCGGGGAGCTGTTTTTT
CDR3: CASSQTRGLISTGELFF

V: TRBV4-1
J: TRBJ2-6
size: -
D: -
DNA: TGCGCCAGCAGCCATAACCTGATATTCTGGGGATCTGGGGCCAACGTCCTGACTTTC
CDR3: CASSHNLIFWGSGANVLTF

V: TRBV21-1
J: TRBJ1-5
size: -
D: -
DNA: TGTGCCAGCAGCAAAGGGCCGGGGACCCTACGAACTCAGCCCCAGCATTTT
CDR3: CASSKGPGTLRTQPQHF

V: TRBV25-1
J: TRBJ2-5
size: few
D: TRBD2
DNA: TGTGCCAGCAGTGCGGGACTAGCGGCTCAAGAGACCCAGTACTTC
CDR3: CASSAGLAAQETQYF

V: TRBV5-1
J: TRBJ1-4
size: -
D: -
DNA: TGCGCCAGCAGCACGGACCCAGGGGAACTTAATGAAAAACTGTTTTTT
CDR3: CASSTDPGELNEKLFF

V: TRBV5-4
J: TRBJ2-1
size: -
D: TRBD2
DNA: TGTGCCAGCAGCTTGTCGACTAGCGGGGGCGGTGAGCAGTTCTTC
CDR3: CASSLSTSGGGEQFF

V: TRBV6-5
J: TRBJ2-1
size: -
D: -
DNA: TGTGCCAGCAGGTCCGGACAGTACAATGAGCAGTTCTTC
CDR3: CASRSGQYNEQFF

V: TRBV6-5
J: TRBJ2-6
size: -
D: -
DNA: TGTGCCAGCTTCCCCCGAGGCTCTGGGGCCAACGTCCTGACTTTC
CDR3: CASFPRGSGANVLTF

V: TRBV25-1
J: TRBJ1-4
size: -
D: -
DNA: TGTGCCAGCAGTGAGGGGACGGCAAATGAAAAACTGTTTTTT
CDR3: CASSEGTANEKLFF

V: TRBV5-1
J: TRBJ1-1
size: -
D: -
DNA: TGCGCCAGCAGCCTCTACAGGAAAACTGAAGCTTTCTTT
CDR3: CASSLYRKTEAFF

V: TRBV5-1
J: TRBJ2-2
size: -
D: -
DNA: TGCGCCAGCAGCTTGCAGGAAAACACCGGGGAGCTGTTTTTT
CDR3: CASSLQENTGELFF

V: TRBV6-5
J: TRBJ1-6
size: -
D: -
DNA: TGTGCCAGCACCCGACATAATTCACCCCTCCACTTT
CDR3: CASTRHNSPLHF

V: TRBV13
J: TRBJ2-2
size: -
D: -
DNA: TGTGCCAGCAGCTCATTACAGGGTAGGGTCGGGGAGCTGTTTTTT
CDR3: CASSSLQGRVGELFF

V: TRBV7-9
J: TRBJ2-7
size: -
D: -
DNA: TGTGCCAGCAGCTTAGCACAGGGCGTATACGAGCAGTACTTC
CDR3: CASSLAQGVYEQYF

V: TRBV2
J: TRBJ2-5
size: -
D: TRBD2
DNA: TGTGCCAGCAGCCGGACTAGCGGGGAACAGACCCAGTACTTC
CDR3: CASSRTSGEQTQYF

V: TRBV2
J: TRBJ1-2
size: -
D: -
DNA: TGTGCCAGCGATAGTAGGGGGGTGCGGGGCTACACCTTC
CDR3: CASDSRGVRGYTF

V: TRBV12-5
J: TRBJ1-1
size: once
D: -
DNA: TGTGCTAGTGGTTTTTTCCCTAACACTGAAGCTTTCTTT
CDR3: CASGFFPNTEAFF

V: TRBV2
J: TRBJ1-4
size: -
D: -
DNA: TGTGCCACCGCCGTCAGGGGTTTCAATGAAAAACTGTTTTTT
CDR3: CATAVRGFNEKLFF

V: TRBV7-2
J: TRBJ2-1
size: -
D: TRBD2
DNA: TGTGCCAGCAGCCCCAACGGGGGTAGCGGGGGTAATGAGCAGTTCTTC
CDR3: CASSPNGGSGGNEQFF

V: TRBV18
J: TRBJ2-1
size: -
D: -
DNA: TGTGCCAGCTCACCACTGGGGGGCGATGAGCAGTTCTTC
CDR3: CASSPLGGDEQFF